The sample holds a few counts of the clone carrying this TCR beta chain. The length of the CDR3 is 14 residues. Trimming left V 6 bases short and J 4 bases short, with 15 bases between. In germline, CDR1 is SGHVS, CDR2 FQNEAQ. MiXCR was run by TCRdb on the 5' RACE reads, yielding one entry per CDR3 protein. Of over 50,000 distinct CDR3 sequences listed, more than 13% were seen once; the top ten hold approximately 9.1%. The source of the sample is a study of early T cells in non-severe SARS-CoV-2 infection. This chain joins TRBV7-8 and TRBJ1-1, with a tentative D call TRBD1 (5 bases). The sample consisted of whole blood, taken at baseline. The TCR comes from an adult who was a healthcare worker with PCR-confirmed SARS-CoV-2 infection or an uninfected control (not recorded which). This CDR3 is CASSLQGGGTEAFF. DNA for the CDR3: TGTGCCAGCAGTCTCCAGGGAGGCGGCACTGAAGCTTTCTTT.